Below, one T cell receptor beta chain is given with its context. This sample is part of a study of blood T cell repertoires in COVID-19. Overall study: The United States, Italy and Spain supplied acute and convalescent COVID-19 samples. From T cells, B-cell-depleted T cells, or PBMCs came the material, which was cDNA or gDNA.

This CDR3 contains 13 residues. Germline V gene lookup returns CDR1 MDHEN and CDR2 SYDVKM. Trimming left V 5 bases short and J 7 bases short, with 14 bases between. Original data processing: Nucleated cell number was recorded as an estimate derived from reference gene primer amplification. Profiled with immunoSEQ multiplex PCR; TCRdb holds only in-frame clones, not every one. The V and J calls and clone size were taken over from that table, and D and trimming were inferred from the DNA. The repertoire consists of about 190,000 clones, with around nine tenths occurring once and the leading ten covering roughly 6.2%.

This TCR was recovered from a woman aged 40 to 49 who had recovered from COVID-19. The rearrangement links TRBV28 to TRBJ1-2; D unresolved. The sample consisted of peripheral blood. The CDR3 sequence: CASSSEQASGYTF. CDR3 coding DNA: TGTGCCAGCAGTAGTGAGCAGGCCTCTGGCTACACCTTC.